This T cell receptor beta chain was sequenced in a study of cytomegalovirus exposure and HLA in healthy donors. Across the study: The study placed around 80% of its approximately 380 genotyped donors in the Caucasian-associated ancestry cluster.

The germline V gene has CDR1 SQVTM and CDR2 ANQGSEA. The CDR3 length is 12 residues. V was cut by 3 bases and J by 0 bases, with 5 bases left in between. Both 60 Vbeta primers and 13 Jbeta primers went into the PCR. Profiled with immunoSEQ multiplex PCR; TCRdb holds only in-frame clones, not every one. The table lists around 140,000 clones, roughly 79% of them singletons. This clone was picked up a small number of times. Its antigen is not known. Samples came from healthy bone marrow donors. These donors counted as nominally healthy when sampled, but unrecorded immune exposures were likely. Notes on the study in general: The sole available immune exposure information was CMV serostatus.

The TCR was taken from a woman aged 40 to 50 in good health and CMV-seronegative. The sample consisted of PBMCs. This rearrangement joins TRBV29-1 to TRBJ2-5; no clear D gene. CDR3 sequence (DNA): TGCAGCGTTGACCGGGACCAAGAGACCCAGTACTTC. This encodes CSVDRDQETQYF.